This T cell receptor beta chain was captured in a study of shared T cell receptors in the human thymus listed by TCRdb under 2021. Context from the whole study: The study examined how self-reactive, shared T-cell receptor alpha chains are generated in the human thymus.

The CDR3 covers 15 residues, taking in both the cysteine and the phenylalanine. Only CDR3 DNA remains: 45 bases, in frame from the first base. V lost 9 bases and J lost 4 bases; the stretch between them is 21 bases long. In the germline V gene (reference sequence), CDR1 corresponds to LNHDA and CDR2 to SQIVND. Libraries came from the immunoSEQ multiplex PCR assay. In its TCRdb copy, this immuneACCESS table keeps in-frame sequences only and misses some clones. Where compared with another copy, unresolved V genes explain less than half of these, and the others have no known cause. For this sample there are roughly 710,000 clones; over 75% appear just once. Over 0.008% of the sample is held by the ten biggest clonotypes. Turning to this clone: It has no known antigen specificity. Base qualities are not at hand, and no much larger clone is one base apart.

The same specimen was also included in a second study, on human thymus T cells. The second study also describes: Donors were immunologically healthy infants undergoing open corrective cardiac surgery for congenital heart defects in Finland. Thymus tissue was obtained as surgical resects removed during corrective cardiac surgery. Both the thymic and the peripheral blood repertoires appeared to show biased V and J gene segment usage. According to the related research, thymic TCR repertoires were highly overlapping among unrelated individuals. The study described the TCR alpha and beta repertoires in under ten infant thymus samples and four matching peripheral blood samples. Donor ages ranging from 7 to 244 days were recorded, and roughly six male and a couple of female infants were included in the cohort. After being mechanically released from the tissue, thymocytes were kept at -70 degrees C in pellets of about 8.5-32 million cells. A QIAsymphony instrument was used to extract genomic DNA from the frozen cell pellets. Using the immunoSEQ multiplex PCR assay, the TCRB and TCRAD loci were amplified from a standardized quantity of quality-controlled genomic DNA. Amplicons spanned the V(D)J region at a length sufficient to cover the CDR3 and identify V and J genes. Through the commercial immunoSEQ service, the amplicons were sequenced on an Illumina platform. Primer bias and sequencing errors were corrected as previously described, and TCRAD and TCRB were defined on the basis of the IMGT database. Analysis of the repertoires was done with immunoSEQ Analyzer 3.0 and VDJTools and included basic statistics, V/J segment usage, diversity estimates, rarefaction and pairwise overlap. Diversity was estimated with Chao1, ChaoE, Efron-Thisted, Shannon and inverse Simpson indices, and also on datasets down-sampled to the smallest sample. Repertoire overlap used strict matching of CDR3 nucleotide sequence, V gene and J gene, with Jaccard-based multidimensional scaling clustering. On average, thymus samples gave 650,000 to 1,000,000 unique TCRB clonotypes, whereas blood samples gave around 80,000.

This chain is built from TRBV19 and TRBJ1-2; the best D guess is TRBD1, with 5 bases matching. The specimen sequenced was thymocytes. The receptor comes from a girl less than two years old with a congenital heart defect. Donor details come from another sample of the same person, matched by shared clones. The sequenced DNA is TGTGCCAGCGTCCCGGACATAGCGGCGGTCTATGGCTACACCTTC. Its protein is CASVPDIAAVYGYTF.